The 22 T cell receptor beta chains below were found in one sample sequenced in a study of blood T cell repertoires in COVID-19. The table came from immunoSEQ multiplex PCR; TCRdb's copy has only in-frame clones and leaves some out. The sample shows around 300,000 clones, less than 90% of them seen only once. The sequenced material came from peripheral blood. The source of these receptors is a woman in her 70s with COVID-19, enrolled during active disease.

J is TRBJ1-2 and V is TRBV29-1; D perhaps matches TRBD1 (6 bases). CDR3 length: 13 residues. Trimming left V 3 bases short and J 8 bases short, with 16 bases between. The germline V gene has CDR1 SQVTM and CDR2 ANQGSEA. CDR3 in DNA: TGCAGCGTTGACCCGAAACAGGGTAGCGGCTACACCTTC. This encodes CSVDPKQGSGYTF.

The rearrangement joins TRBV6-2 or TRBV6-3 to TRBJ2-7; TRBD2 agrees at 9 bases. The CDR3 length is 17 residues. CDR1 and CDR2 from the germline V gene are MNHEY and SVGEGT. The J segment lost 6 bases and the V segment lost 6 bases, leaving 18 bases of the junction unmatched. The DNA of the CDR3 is TGTGCCAGCAGCCCCGGACTAAAGGCGGGGGGGATGGGCGAGCAGTACTTC. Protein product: CASSPGLKAGGMGEQYF.

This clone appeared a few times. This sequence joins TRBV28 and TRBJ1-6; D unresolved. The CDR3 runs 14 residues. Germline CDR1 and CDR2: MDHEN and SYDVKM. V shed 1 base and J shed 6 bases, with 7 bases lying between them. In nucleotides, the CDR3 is TGTGCCAGCAGTTTATACGTAGTTAATTCACCCCTCCACTTT. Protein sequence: CASSLYVVNSPLHF.

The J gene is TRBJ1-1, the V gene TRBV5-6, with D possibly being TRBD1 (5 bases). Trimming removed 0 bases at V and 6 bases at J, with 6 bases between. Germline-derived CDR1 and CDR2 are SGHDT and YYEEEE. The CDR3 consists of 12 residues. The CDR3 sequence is CASSLATAEAFF. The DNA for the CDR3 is TGTGCCAGCAGCTTGGCGACAGCTGAAGCTTTCTTT.

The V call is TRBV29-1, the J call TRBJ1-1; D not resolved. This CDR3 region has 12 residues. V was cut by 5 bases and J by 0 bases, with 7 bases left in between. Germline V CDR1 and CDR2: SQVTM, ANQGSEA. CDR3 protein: CSVLLVNTEAFF. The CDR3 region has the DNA TGCAGCGTTTTACTTGTGAACACTGAAGCTTTCTTT.

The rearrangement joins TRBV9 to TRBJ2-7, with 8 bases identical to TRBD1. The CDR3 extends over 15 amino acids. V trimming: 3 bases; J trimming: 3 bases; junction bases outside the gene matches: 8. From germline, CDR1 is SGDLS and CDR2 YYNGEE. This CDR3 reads CASSAGQGRDYEQYF. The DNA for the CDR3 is TGTGCCAGCAGCGCAGGACAGGGTCGCGACTACGAGCAGTACTTC. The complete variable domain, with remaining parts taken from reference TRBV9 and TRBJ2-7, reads DSGVTQTPKHLITATGQRVTLRCSPRSGDLSVYWYQQSLDQGLQFLIQYYNGEERAKGNILERFSAQQFPDLHSELNLSSLELGDSALYFCASSAGQGRDYEQYFGPGTRLTVT.

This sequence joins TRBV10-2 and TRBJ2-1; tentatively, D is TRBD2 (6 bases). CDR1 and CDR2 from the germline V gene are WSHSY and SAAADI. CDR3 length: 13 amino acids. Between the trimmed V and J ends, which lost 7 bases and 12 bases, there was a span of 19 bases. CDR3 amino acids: CASKDYGFGWQFF. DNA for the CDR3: TGCGCCAGCAAGGACTATGGATTCGGATGGCAGTTCTTC.

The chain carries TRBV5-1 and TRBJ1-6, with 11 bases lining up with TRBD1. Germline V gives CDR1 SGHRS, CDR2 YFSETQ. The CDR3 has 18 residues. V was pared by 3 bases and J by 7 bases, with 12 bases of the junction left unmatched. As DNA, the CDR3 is TGCGCCAGCAGCTATATTGGATGGACAGGGGGCGAGAATTCACCCCTCCACTTT. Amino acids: CASSYIGWTGGENSPLHF.

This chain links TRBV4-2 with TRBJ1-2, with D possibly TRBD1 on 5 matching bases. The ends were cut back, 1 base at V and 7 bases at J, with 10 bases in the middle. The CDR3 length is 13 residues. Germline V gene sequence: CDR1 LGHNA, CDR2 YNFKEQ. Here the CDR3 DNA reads TGTGCCAGCAGCCAAGGCAGGGATTCTGGCTACACCTTC. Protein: CASSQGRDSGYTF.

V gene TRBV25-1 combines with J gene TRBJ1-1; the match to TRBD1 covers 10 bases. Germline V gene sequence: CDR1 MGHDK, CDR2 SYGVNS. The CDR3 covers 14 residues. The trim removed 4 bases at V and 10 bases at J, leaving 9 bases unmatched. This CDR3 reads CASSALGTGAGAFF. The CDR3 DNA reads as TGTGCCAGCAGTGCGCTTGGGACAGGGGCCGGAGCTTTCTTT.

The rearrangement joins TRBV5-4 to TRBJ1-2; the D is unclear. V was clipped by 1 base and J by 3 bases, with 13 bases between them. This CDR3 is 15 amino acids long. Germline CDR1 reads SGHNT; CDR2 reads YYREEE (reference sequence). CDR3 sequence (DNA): TGTGCCAGCAGCTTGTTCCGGGAACGGGACTATGGCTACACCTTC. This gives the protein CASSLFRERDYGYTF.

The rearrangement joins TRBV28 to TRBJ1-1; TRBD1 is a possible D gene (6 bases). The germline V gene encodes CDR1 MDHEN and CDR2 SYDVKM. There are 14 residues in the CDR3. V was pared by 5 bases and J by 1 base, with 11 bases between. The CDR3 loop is CASSPPDRNTEAFF. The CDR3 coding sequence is TGTGCCAGCAGTCCCCCGGACAGGAACACTGAAGCTTTCTTT.

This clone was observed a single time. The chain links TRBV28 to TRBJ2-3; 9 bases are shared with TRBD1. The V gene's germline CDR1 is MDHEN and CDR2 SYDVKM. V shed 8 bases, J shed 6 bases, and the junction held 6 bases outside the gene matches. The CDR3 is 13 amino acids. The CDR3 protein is CASQDRGRDTQYF. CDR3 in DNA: TGTGCCAGCCAGGACAGGGGTCGTGATACGCAGTATTTT.

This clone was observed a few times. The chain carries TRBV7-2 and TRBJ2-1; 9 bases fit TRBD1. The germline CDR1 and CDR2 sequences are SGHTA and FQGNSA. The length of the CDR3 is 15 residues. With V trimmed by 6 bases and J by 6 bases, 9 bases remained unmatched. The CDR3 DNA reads TGTGCCAGCAGTAGGACAGGGGAAGGGGGCAATGAGCAGTTCTTC. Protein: CASSRTGEGGNEQFF.

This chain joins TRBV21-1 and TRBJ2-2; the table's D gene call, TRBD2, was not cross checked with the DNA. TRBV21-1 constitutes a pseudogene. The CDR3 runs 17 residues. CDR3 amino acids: CAIAPRGMVANTGELFF. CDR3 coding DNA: TGTGCCATCGCCCCCCGGGGAATGGTCGCGAACACCGGGGAGCTGTTTTTT.

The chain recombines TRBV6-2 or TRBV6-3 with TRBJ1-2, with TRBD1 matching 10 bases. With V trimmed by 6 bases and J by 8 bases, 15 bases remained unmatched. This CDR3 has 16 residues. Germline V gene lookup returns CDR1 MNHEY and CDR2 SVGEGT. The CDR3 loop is CASSKSPGQGLGGYTF. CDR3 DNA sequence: TGTGCCAGCAGCAAATCACCGGGACAGGGGTTGGGCGGCTACACCTTC.

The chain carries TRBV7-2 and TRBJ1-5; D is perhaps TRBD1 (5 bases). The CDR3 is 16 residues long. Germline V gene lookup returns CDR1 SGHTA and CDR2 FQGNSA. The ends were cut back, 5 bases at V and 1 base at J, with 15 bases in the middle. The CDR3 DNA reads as TGTGCCAGCAGCCCTCGGGACTTGGGGAGCAATCAGCCCCAGCATTTT. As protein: CASSPRDLGSNQPQHF.

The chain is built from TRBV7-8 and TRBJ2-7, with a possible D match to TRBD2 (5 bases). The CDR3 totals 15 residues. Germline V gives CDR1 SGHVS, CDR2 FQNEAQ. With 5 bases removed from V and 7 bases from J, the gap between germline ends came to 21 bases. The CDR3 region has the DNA TGTGCCAGCAGCCCTAAGGACCGGGAAATATGGGAGCAGTACTTC. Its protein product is CASSPKDREIWEQYF.

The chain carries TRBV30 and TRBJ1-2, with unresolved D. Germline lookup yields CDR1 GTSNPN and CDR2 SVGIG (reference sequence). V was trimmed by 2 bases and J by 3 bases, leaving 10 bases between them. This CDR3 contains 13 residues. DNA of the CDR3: TGTGCCTGGAGTCCGAGTAGATACTATGGCTACACCTTC. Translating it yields CAWSPSRYYGYTF.

In nucleotides, the CDR3 is TGTGCCAGCAGTTTATTGGACAGCTATTCCTATGGCTACACCTTC. As protein: CASSLLDSYSYGYTF. The chain carries TRBV28 and TRBJ1-2, with D perhaps matching TRBD1 (6 bases). This CDR3 comprises 15 residues. In germline, CDR1 is MDHEN, CDR2 SYDVKM. Between the trimmed V and J ends, which lost 1 base and 4 bases, there was a span of 13 bases.

Written as DNA, the CDR3 is TGTGCCAGCAGCGTACCGACAGGGACGGGCGGCTACACCTTC. Translated, it gives CASSVPTGTGGYTF. V and J are TRBV5-6 and TRBJ1-2; TRBD1 agrees at 7 bases. V shed 4 bases, J shed 8 bases, and the junction held 11 bases outside the gene matches. CDR3 size: 14 residues. Germline CDR1 reads SGHDT; CDR2 reads YYEEEE. The variable domain in full, completed from reference TRBV5-6 and TRBJ1-2, reads DAGVTQSPTHLIKTRGQQVTLRCSPKSGHDTVSWYQQALGQGPQFIFQYYEEEERQRGNFPDRFSGHQFPNYSSELNVNALLLGDSALYLCASSVPTGTGGYTFGSGTRLTVV.

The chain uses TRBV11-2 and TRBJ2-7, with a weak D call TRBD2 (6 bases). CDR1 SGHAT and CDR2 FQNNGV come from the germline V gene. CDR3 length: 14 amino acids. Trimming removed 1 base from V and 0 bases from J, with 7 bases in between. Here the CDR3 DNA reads TGTGCCAGCAGCTTAGGGCGGGGCTCCTACGAGCAGTACTTC. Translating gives CASSLGRGSYEQYF.